This entry lists 2 T cell receptor beta chains sequenced from one sample in a study of T cells in women clearing cervical HPV infection. Profiling relied on immunoSEQ multiplex PCR, and the TCRdb table lists in-frame clones only, not all of them. This sample lists nearly 35,000 clones; its ten largest clones have 1.5% to 2%. Sequenced material: blood buffy coat. These receptors originate from a woman aged 18 to 69 with a cervical HPV16 infection that either progressed to CIN3+ or cleared (not recorded which).

Remarks on this clone: The read finishes 3 residues shy of the CDR3 end, and the germline J gene is used to complete it. V and J are TRBV18 and TRBJ2-2; 8 bases map to TRBD1. The CDR3 sequence is 18 residues long. Germline CDR1 is KGHSH and CDR2 is LQKENI. V dropped 4 bases and J dropped 0; count of bases not matched to a gene: 10. Partial CDR3 DNA: TGTGCCAGCTCACGTCCTTCAGGGGGCCAACCGAACACCGGGGAG. Its translation: CASSRPSGGQPNTGE. The entire CDR3 reads CASSRPSGGQPNTGELFF.

A note on this clone: The observed sequence ends 3 residues before the CDR3 terminus, with the missing tail filled in from the germline J gene. The gene calls are TRBV28 and TRBJ2-7, with 8 bases aligning to TRBD2. Germline V gene data show CDR1 as MDHEN and CDR2 as SYDVKM. CDR3 size: 14 residues. Trimming took 2 bases from V and 2 from J; bases not matched to a gene: 2. The sequenced CDR3 bases are TGTGCCAGCAGTTTAACCGGGGGGGCCTACGAG. It yields the protein CASSLTGGAYE. The full CDR3 reads CASSLTGGAYEQYF. Together with reference TRBV28 and TRBJ2-7, the CDR3 gives the full variable domain: DVKVTQSSRYLVKRTGEKVFLECVQDMDHENMFWYRQDPGLGLRLIYFSYDVKMKEKGDIPEGYSVSREKKERFSLILESASTNQTSMYLCASSLTGGAYEQYFGPGTRLTVT.